The clone carrying this T cell receptor beta chain occurred a few times. The record originates from a study of cytomegalovirus exposure and HLA in healthy donors. This CDR3 region has 14 residues. V dropped 0 bases and J dropped 1 base, with 6 bases sitting between them. The germline CDR1 and CDR2 sequences are SGHNT and YYREEE (reference sequence). Researchers ran the PCR with 60 Vbeta and 13 Jbeta primers. Libraries were prepared by immunoSEQ multiplex PCR; TCRdb keeps only in-frame clonotypes and omits some of them. The profile shows 100,000 to 150,000 clones, over 70% of them singletons. This clonotype originated in a woman between 45 and 65 years old in good health and CMV-seronegative. The source material was PBMCs. V usage is TRBV5-4 and J usage is TRBJ2-3, with D unclear. The CDR3 coding sequence is TGTGCCAGCAGCTTGGTGGCAGGCACAGATACGCAGTATTTT. It translates to CASSLVAGTDTQYF. The full variable domain, its missing parts supplied by reference TRBV5-4 and TRBJ2-3, is ETGVTQSPTHLIKTRGQQVTLRCSSQSGHNTVSWYQQALGQGPQFIFQYYREEENGRGNFPPRFSGLQFPNYSSELNVNALELDDSALYLCASSLVAGTDTQYFGPGTRLTVL.